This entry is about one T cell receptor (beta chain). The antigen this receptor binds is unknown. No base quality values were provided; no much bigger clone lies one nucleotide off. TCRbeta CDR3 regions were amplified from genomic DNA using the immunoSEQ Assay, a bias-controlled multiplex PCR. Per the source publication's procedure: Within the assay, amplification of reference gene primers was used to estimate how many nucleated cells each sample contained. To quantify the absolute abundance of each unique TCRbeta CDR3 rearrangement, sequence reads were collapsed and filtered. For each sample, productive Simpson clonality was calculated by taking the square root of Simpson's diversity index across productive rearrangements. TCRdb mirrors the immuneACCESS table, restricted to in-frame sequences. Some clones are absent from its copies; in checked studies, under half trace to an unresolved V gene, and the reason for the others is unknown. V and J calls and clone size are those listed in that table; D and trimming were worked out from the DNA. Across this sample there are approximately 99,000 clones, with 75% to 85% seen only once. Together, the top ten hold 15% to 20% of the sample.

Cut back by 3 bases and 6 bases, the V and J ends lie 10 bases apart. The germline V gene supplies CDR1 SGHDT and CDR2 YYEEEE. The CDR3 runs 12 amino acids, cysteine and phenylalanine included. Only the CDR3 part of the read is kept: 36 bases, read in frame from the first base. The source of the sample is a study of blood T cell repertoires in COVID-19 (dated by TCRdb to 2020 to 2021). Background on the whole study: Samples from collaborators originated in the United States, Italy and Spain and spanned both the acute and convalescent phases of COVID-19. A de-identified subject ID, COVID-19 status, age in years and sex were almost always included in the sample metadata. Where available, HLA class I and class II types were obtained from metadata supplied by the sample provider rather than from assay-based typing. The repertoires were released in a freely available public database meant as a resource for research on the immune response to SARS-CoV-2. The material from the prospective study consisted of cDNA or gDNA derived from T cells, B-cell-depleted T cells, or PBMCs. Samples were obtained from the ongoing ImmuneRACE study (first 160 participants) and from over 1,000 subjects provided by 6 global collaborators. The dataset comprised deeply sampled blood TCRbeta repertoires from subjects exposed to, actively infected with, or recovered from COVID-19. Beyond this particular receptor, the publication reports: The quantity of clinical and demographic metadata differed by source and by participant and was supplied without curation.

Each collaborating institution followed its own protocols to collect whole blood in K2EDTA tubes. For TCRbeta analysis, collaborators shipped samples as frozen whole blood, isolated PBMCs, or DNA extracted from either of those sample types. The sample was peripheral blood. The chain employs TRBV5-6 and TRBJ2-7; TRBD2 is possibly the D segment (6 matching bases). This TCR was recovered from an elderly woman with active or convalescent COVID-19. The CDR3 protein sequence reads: CASSSVGGEQYF. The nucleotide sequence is TGTGCCAGCAGCTCGGTGGGGGGCGAGCAGTACTTC.